A selection of T cell receptor beta chains follows, all from one sample in a study of CD8 T cells in ankylosing spondylitis. MiXCR was run by TCRdb on the 5' RACE reads, yielding one entry per CDR3 protein. The top ten hold approximately 16% of the sample, which has fewer than 400,000 distinct CDR3 sequences, about 22% seen once. The sample taken for sequencing was blood, either unsorted or a sorted T cell fraction (not recorded which). The source is a male donor with ankylosing spondylitis. Each CDR3 is given with its conserved first and last residue.

TRBJ2-7 | TRBV12-3/TRBV12-4 | CASSSWGGAGDEQYF
TRBJ2-5 | TRBV11-2 | CASSFSTHETQYF
TRBJ2-1 | TRBV7-3 | CASSLFIAQPNEQFF
TRBJ1-3 | TRBV12-3/TRBV12-4 | CASSFPPGNTIYF
TRBJ1-1 | TRBV29-1 | CSVEQPNTEAFF
TRBJ2-7 | TRBV20-1 | CRVAGDEQYF
TRBJ2-3 | TRBV14 | CASSQETGVNTDTQYF
TRBJ2-4 | TRBV14 | CASSQDSAGGIQNF
TRBJ1-5 | TRBV16 | CASSQDPGRDQPQHF
TRBJ2-7 | TRBV20-1 | CSAYTGAYEQYF
TRBJ2-7 | TRBV6-2/TRBV6-3 | CASSYRPHYEQYF
TRBJ2-3 | TRBV5-5 | CASSLEGQGSDTQYF
TRBJ2-5 | TRBV29-1 | CSVGQGEETQYF
TRBJ2-7 | TRBV6-1 | CASNEGGRLYEQYF
TRBJ2-7 | TRBV2 | CASSGGGLVHEQYF
TRBJ2-5 | TRBV12-3/TRBV12-4 | CASSLSSATQYF
TRBJ2-1 | TRBV10-1 | CASSGGESRAVNEQFF
TRBJ1-6 | TRBV12-3/TRBV12-4 | CASSFLRAGLNSPLHF
TRBJ2-7 | TRBV7-2 | CASSSFRAGGEQYF
TRBJ2-1 | TRBV5-1 | CASSSGLAEPREQFF
TRBJ2-2 | TRBV6-5 | CASSNRVQAGELFF
TRBJ2-5 | TRBV25-1 | CASSEIRTGAQETQYF
TRBJ2-5 | TRBV6-5 | CASSYSYPGAQETQYF
TRBJ2-5 | TRBV7-9 | CASSIETQYF
TRBJ2-2 | TRBV19 | CASSTGTRSGELFF
TRBJ2-3 | TRBV4-1 | CASSPREGTREFLDTQYF
TRBJ2-7 | TRBV20-1 | CSASTLNLQREQYF
TRBJ2-1 | TRBV5-1 | CASSLVWGSNEQFF
TRBJ2-1 | TRBV5-1 | CASRLAGNYNEQFF
TRBJ2-6 | TRBV9 | CASSVDVAVANVLTF